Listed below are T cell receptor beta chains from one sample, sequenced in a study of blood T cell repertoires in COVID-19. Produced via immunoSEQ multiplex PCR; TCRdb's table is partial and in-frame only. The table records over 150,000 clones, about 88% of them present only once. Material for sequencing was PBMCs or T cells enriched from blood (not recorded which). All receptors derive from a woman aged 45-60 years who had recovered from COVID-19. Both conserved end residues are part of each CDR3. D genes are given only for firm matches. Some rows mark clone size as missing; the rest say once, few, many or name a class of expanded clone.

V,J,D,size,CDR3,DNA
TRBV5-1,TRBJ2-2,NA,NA,CASSSDGSTGELFF,TGCGCCAGCAGCTCAGACGGGTCCACCGGGGAGCTGTTTTTT
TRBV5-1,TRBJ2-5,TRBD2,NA,CASSLVAGEETQYF,TGCGCCAGCAGCTTGGTAGCGGGGGAAGAGACCCAGTACTTC
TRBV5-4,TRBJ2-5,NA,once,CASSLGGAQETQYF,TGTGCCAGCAGCCTCGGCGGAGCTCAAGAGACCCAGTACTTC
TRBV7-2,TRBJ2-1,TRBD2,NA,CASSLGGGSYNEQFF,TGTGCCAGCAGCTTGGGGGGGGGCTCCTACAATGAGCAGTTCTTC
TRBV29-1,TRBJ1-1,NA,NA,CSVVEGWGTEAFF,TGCAGCGTTGTCGAGGGCTGGGGCACTGAAGCTTTCTTT
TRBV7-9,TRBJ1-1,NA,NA,CASSSIGGWNTEAFF,TGTGCCAGCAGCTCAATCGGGGGGTGGAACACTGAAGCTTTCTTT
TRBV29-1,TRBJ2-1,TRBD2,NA,CSVGSGRAGRMASEQFF,TGCAGCGTTGGATCGGGGAGGGCCGGTCGAATGGCCAGTGAGCAGTTCTTC
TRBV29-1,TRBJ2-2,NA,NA,CSVDGVPEVPGELFF,TGCAGCGTTGATGGGGTTCCGGAGGTCCCCGGGGAGCTGTTTTTT
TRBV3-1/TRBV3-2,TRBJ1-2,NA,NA,CASSQDVRTANYGYTF,TGTGCCAGCAGCCAAGATGTCAGGACAGCTAACTATGGCTACACCTTC
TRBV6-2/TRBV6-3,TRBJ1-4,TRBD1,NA,CASSRRTGGGEKLFF,TGTGCCAGCAGTCGACGGACAGGGGGCGGTGAAAAACTGTTTTTT
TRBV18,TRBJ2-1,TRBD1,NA,CASSPLGQGKNEQFF,TGTGCCAGCTCACCCCTAGGACAGGGTAAGAATGAGCAGTTCTTC
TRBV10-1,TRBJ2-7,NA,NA,CASSESLAAYEQYF,TGCGCCAGCAGTGAGTCGTTAGCGGCCTACGAGCAGTACTTC
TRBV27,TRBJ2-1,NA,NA,CASSPQGSPFDEQFF,TGTGCCAGCAGCCCCCAGGGCTCGCCATTTGATGAGCAGTTCTTC
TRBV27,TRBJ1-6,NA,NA,CASSFWGQNSPLHF,TGTGCCAGCAGTTTTTGGGGCCAAAATTCACCCCTCCACTTT
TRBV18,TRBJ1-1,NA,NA,CASSPAGSPEAFF,TGTGCCAGCTCACCCGCGGGGTCGCCTGAAGCTTTCTTT
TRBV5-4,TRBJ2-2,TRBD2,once,CASSGGLAGAHVPGELFF,TGTGCCAGCAGCGGGGGACTAGCGGGAGCCCACGTCCCCGGGGAGCTGTTTTTT
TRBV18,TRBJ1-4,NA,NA,CASSQVTVATNEKLFF,TGTGCCAGCTCACAAGTGACAGTCGCAACTAATGAAAAACTGTTTTTT
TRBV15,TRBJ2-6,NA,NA,CATSRDQARPGANVLTF,TGTGCCACCAGCAGAGATCAGGCCAGACCTGGGGCCAACGTCCTGACTTTC
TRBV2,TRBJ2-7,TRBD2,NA,CASNPSLSGSYEQYF,TGTGCCAGCAACCCGTCTCTTAGCGGGAGCTACGAGCAGTACTTC
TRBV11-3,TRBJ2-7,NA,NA,CASSLAGELVYEQYF,TGTGCCAGCAGCTTAGCGGGGGAGTTGGTCTACGAGCAGTACTTC
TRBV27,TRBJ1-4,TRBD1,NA,CASSSRGPLEKLFF,TGTGCCAGCAGTTCTAGGGGGCCCTTGGAAAAACTGTTTTTT
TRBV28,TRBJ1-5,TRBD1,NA,CASRPETGGNQPQHF,TGTGCCAGCAGACCCGAAACAGGGGGCAATCAGCCCCAGCATTTT
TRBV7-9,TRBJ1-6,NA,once,CASSFSTSSPLHF,TGTGCCAGCAGCTTCAGTACTAGCTCACCCCTCCACTTT
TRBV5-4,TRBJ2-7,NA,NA,CASSYAGGRSYEQYF,TGTGCCAGCAGCTACGCAGGAGGGAGGAGCTACGAGCAGTACTTC
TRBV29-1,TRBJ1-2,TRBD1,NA,CSGLTGDYGYTF,TGCAGCGGATTGACAGGGGACTATGGCTACACCTTC
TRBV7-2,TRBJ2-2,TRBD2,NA,CASSWEGPNTGELFF,TGTGCCAGCAGCTGGGAGGGGCCGAACACCGGGGAGCTGTTTTTT
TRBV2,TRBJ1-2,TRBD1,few,CASSEDRLSYGYTF,TGTGCCAGCAGTGAGGACAGGCTGAGCTATGGCTACACCTTC
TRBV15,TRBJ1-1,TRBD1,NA,CATSRDPRTGGGTEAFF,TGTGCCACCAGCAGAGATCCAAGGACAGGGGGCGGCACTGAAGCTTTCTTT
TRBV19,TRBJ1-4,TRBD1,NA,CASRRTGGHEKLFF,TGTGCCAGTCGGAGGACAGGGGGCCATGAAAAACTGTTTTTT
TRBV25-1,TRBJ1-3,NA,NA,CASSEQDTIFSGNTIYF,TGTGCCAGCAGTGAACAGGATACAATATTCTCTGGAAACACCATATATTTT
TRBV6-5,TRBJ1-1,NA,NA,CASSRRADTEAFF,TGTGCCAGCAGCCGCAGGGCGGACACTGAAGCTTTCTTT
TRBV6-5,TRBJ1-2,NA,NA,CASSYGGLYGYTF,TGTGCCAGCAGTTACGGCGGCCTCTATGGCTACACCTTC
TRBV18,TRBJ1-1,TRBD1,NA,CASSQTNNRGDTEAFF,TGTGCCAGCTCACAAACGAATAACAGGGGAGATACTGAAGCTTTCTTT
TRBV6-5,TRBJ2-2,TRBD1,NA,CASRADRGKTGELFF,TGTGCCAGCAGAGCGGACAGGGGAAAAACCGGGGAGCTGTTTTTT
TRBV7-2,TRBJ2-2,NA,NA,CASSLAGANTGELFF,TGTGCCAGCAGCTTAGCGGGCGCGAACACCGGGGAGCTGTTTTTT
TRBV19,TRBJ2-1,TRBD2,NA,CASSIGRENEQFF,TGTGCCAGTAGTATAGGGCGGGAGAATGAGCAGTTCTTC
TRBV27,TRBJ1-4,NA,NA,CASRPITGSPGEKLFF,TGTGCCAGCAGGCCGATCACCGGGAGCCCCGGGGAAAAACTGTTTTTT
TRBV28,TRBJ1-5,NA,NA,CASSLRGWIGIQPQHF,TGTGCCAGCAGTTTACGCGGGTGGATTGGGATCCAGCCCCAGCATTTT
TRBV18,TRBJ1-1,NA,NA,CASSPTRNTEAFF,TGTGCCAGCTCACCAACACGGAACACTGAAGCTTTCTTT
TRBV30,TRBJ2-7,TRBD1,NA,CAWSRGQGYEQYF,TGTGCCTGGAGTCGGGGACAGGGCTACGAGCAGTACTTC
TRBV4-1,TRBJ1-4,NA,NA,CASSPGRGVGEKLFF,TGCGCCAGCAGCCCCGGACGGGGGGTAGGGGAAAAACTGTTTTTT